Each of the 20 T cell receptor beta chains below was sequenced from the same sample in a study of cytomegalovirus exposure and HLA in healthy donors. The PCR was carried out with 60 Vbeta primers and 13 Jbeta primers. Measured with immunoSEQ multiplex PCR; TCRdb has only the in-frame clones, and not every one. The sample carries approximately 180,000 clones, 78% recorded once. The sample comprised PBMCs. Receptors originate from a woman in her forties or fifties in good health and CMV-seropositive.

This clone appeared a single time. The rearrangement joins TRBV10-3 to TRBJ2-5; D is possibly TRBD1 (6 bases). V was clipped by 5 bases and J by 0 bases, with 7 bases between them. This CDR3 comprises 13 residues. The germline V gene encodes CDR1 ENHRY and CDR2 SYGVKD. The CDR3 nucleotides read TGTGCCATCAGTCCAGGGGACCAAGAGACCCAGTACTTC. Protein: CAISPGDQETQYF.

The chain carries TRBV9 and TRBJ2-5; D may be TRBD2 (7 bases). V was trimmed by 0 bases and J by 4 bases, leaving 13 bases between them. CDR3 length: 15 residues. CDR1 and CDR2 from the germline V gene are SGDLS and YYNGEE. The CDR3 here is CASSVGNGGRETQYF. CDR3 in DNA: TGTGCCAGCAGCGTAGGAAACGGGGGGCGAGAGACCCAGTACTTC. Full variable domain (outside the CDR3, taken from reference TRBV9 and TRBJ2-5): DSGVTQTPKHLITATGQRVTLRCSPRSGDLSVYWYQQSLDQGLQFLIQYYNGEERAKGNILERFSAQQFPDLHSELNLSSLELGDSALYFCASSVGNGGRETQYFGPGTRLLVL.

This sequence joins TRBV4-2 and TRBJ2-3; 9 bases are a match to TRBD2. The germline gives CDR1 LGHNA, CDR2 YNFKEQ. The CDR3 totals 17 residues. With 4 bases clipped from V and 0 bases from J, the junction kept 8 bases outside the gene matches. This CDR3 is CASSLTGGGESTDTQYF. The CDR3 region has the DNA TGTGCCAGCAGCCTGACTGGCGGGGGGGAAAGCACAGATACGCAGTATTTT.

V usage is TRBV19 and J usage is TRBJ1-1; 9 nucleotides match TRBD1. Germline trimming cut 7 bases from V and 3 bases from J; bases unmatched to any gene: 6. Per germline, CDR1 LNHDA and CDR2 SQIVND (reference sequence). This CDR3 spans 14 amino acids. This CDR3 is CASKQGALDTEAFF. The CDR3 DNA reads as TGTGCCAGTAAACAGGGGGCATTGGACACTGAAGCTTTCTTT.

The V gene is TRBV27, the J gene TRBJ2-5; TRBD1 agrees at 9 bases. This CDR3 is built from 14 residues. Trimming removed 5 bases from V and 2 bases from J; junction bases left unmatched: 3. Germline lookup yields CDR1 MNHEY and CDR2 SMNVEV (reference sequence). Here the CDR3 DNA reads TGTGCCAGCAGTCCCGACAGGGGGCAAGAGACCCAGTACTTC. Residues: CASSPDRGQETQYF.

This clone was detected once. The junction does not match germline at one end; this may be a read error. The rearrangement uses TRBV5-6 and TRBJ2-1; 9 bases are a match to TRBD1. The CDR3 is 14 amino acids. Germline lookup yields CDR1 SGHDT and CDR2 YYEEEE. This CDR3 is CASSLGQGLREQFF. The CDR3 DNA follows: TGTGCCAGCAGTTTGGGACAGGGTTTGAGGGAGCAGTTCTTC.

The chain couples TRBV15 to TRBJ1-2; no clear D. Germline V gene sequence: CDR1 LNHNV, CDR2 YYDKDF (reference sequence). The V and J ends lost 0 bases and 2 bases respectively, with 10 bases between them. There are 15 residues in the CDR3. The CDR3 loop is CATSRDRSLNYGYTF. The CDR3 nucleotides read TGTGCCACCAGCAGAGATAGAAGTCTGAACTATGGCTACACCTTC.

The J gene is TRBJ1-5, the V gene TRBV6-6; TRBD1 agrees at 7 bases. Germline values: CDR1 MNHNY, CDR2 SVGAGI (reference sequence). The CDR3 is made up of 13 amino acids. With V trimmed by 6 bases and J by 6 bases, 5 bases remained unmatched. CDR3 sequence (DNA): TGTGCCAGCAGAGGGGGCGGAAGTCAGCCCCAGCATTTT. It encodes CASRGGGSQPQHF.

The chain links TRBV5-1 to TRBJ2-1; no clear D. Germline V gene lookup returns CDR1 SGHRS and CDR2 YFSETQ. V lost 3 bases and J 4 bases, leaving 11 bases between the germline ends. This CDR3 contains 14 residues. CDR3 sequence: CASSSYLTYNEQFF. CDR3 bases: TGCGCCAGCAGCTCCTATCTCACTTACAATGAGCAGTTCTTC.

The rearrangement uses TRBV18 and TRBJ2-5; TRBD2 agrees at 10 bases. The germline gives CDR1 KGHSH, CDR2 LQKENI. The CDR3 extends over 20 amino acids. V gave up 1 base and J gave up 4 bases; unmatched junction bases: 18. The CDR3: CASSPLPLAGVPGNIETQYF. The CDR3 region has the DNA TGTGCCAGCTCACCACTACCGCTAGCGGGGGTCCCCGGGAACATAGAGACCCAGTACTTC.

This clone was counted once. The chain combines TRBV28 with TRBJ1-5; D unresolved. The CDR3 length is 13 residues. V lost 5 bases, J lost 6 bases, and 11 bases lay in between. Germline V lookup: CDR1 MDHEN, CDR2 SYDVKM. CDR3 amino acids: CASSRLEGQPQHF. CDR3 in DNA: TGTGCCAGCAGTAGACTCGAGGGTCAGCCCCAGCATTTT.

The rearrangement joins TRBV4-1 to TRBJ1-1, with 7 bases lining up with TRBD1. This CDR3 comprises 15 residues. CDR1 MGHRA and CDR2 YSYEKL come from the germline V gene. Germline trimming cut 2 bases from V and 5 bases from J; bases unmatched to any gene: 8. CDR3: CASSQRGRGKTEAFF. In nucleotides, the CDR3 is TGCGCCAGCAGCCAAAGAGGCAGGGGGAAAACTGAAGCTTTCTTT.

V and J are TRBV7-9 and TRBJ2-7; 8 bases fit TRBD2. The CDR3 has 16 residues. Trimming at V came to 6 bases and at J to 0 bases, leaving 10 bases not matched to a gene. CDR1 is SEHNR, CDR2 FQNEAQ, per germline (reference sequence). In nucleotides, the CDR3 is TGTGCCAGCAGTACTTCCGGGACTAGGCCCTCCTACGAGCAGTACTTC. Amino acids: CASSTSGTRPSYEQYF.

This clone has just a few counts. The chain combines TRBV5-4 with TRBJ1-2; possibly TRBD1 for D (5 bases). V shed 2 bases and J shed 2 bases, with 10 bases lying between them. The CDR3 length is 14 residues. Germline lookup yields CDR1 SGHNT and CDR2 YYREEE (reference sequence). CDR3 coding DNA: TGTGCCAGCAGCTTCGCAGGGAGGAACTATGGCTACACCTTC. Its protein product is CASSFAGRNYGYTF.

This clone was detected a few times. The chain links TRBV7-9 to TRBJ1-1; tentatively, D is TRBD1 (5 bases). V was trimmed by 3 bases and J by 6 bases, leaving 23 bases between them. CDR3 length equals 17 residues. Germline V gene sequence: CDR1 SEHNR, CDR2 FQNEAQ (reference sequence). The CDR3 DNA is TGTGCCAGCAGCTTCCCCCGCAGGGCCTACGGCAGGGCTGAAGCTTTCTTT. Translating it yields CASSFPRRAYGRAEAFF.

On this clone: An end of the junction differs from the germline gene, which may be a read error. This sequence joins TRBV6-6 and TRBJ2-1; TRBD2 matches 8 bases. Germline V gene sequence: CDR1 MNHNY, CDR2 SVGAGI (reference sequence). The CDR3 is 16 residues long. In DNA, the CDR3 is TGTGCCAGCAGTTACCTCGCTAGCGGGCCCTATAATGAGCAGTTCTTC. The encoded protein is CASSYLASGPYNEQFF.

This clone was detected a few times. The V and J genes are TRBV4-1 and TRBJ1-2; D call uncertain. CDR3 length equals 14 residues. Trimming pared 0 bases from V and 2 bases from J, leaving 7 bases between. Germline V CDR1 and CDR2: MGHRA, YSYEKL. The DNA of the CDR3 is TGCGCCAGCAGCCAAGAAGGAGGAAACTATGGCTACACCTTC. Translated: CASSQEGGNYGYTF.

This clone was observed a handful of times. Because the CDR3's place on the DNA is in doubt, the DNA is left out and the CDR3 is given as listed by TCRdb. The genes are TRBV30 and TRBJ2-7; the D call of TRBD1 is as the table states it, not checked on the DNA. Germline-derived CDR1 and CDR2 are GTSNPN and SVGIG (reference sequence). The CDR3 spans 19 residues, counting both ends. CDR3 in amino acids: CAWSVVRARGITQGYEQYF.

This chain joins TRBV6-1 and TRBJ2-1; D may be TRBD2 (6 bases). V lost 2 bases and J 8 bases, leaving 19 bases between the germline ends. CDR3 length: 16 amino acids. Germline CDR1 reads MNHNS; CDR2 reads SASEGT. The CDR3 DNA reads TGTGCCAGCAGTGAAATTCGTGGCGGGGCTGGGGATGAGCAGTTCTTC. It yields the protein CASSEIRGGAGDEQFF.

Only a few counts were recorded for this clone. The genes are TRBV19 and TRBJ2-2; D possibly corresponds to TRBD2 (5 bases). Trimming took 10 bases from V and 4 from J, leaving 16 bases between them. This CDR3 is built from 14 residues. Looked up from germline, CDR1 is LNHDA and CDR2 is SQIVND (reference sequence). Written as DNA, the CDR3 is TGTGCCACCCGCGGGCTTATAGGCACCGGGGAGCTGTTTTTT. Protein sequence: CATRGLIGTGELFF. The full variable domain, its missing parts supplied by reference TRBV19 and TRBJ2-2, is DGGITQSPKYLFRKEGQNVTLSCEQNLNHDAMYWYRQDPGQGLRLIYYSQIVNDFQKGDIAEGYSVSREKKESFPLTVTSAQKNPTAFYLCATRGLIGTGELFFGEGSRLTVL.